This note documents a single T cell receptor beta chain sequence. Its antigen is not identified. Barcoded TCR alpha and TCR beta cDNA libraries with UMIs came from 5'RACE using constant-segment primers. One entry per CDR3 protein, called by TCRdb with MiXCR from the 5' RACE reads. The repertoire holds fewer than 600,000 distinct CDR3 sequences, less than 25% seen once, with around 8.4% in the top ten. The data derive from a study of T-cell memory formation after mild COVID-19. Study summary: TCR clusters were largely donor specific.

Study outcomes and limitations: The study found contracting CD4+ clones mainly in CM and EM and contracting CD8+ clones in EMRA. Clones contracting day 15 to 85 were balanced CD4/CD8; later expanders leaned CD4+.

The J segment lost 5 bases and the V segment lost 0 bases, leaving 12 bases of the junction unmatched. Germline V gene data show CDR1 as LNHNV and CDR2 as YYDKDF (reference sequence). The CDR3 contains 18 residues. Sample: PBMCs or a T cell subset sorted from them (not recorded which). The chain is built from TRBV15 and TRBJ2-5, with 10 bases fitting TRBD2. The clonotype was recovered from an adult woman who had mild COVID-19 (a few samples of this study predate the infection). Cell type and time point are not known. The CDR3 DNA follows: TGTGCCACCAGCAGAGAAAGGTGGAAGGGACTAGCGTGGGAGACCCAGTACTTC. Translation: CATSRERWKGLAWETQYF.